The clone carrying this TCR beta chain has just a few counts. Antigen specificity is unknown. This sample was taken from a study of CD8 T cells in ankylosing spondylitis. Study-wide findings and caveats: Made up of about eight highly homologous variants, a TCR beta motif appeared characteristic of ankylosing spondylitis blood. Prior work had noted some motif variants in reactive arthritis blood and synovial fluid.

Preparation of TCR beta libraries was done by quantitative 5'-RACE with molecular barcodes. TCRdb recomputed calls from the 5' RACE reads with MiXCR, one row per CDR3 protein. The data show more than 150,000 distinct CDR3 sequences, 9.5% to 15% seen once. Per germline, CDR1 SGHNT and CDR2 YYREEE (reference sequence). V lost 0 bases and J lost 5, with 9 bases in between. The CDR3 length is 14 residues. The sequence was obtained from a male donor with ankylosing spondylitis or in good health (not recorded which). V usage is TRBV5-4 and J usage is TRBJ2-4; D might be TRBD1 or TRBD2, each matching 5 bases. The sequenced sample was blood, either unsorted or a sorted T cell fraction (not recorded which). The CDR3 DNA reads TGTGCCAGCAGCTTGGGGGACGAAGAAAACATTCAGTACTTC. Protein sequence: CASSLGDEENIQYF. The full variable domain, its missing parts supplied by reference TRBV5-4 and TRBJ2-4, is ETGVTQSPTHLIKTRGQQVTLRCSSQSGHNTVSWYQQALGQGPQFIFQYYREEENGRGNFPPRFSGLQFPNYSSELNVNALELDDSALYLCASSLGDEENIQYFGAGTRLSVL.